Listed below are T cell receptor beta chains from one sample, sequenced in a study of CD8+ T cells in alopecia areata. Profiling relied on immunoSEQ multiplex PCR, and the TCRdb table lists in-frame clones only, not all of them. The sample has 250,000 or so clones, roughly two thirds seen once. The sample consisted of CD4+ T cells sorted from blood, taken at week 0. The receptors were sampled from a human donor with alopecia areata. The CDR3 runs from the conserved cysteine through the conserved F or W. The D gene is left open where the match is weak. Clone size is shown for a subset of rows, as once, few, many or a class of expanded clone.

V gene: TRBV7-9; clone size: once; J gene: TRBJ1-2; D gene: .; CDR3 length: 12; CDR3 DNA: TGTGCCAGCAGCTTTGACATTAATGGCTACACCTTC; CDR3 protein: CASSFDINGYTF
V gene: TRBV27; clone size: few; J gene: TRBJ2-1; D gene: .; CDR3 length: 16; CDR3 DNA: TGTGCCAGCAGTCCGGCAGGGCTCCGGTCCTACAATGAGCAGTTCTTC; CDR3 protein: CASSPAGLRSYNEQFF
V gene: TRBV7-9; clone size: .; J gene: TRBJ2-2; D gene: .; CDR3 length: 12; CDR3 DNA: TGTGCCAGCAGCTTGGAGGTCGGGGAGCTGTTTTTT; CDR3 protein: CASSLEVGELFF
V gene: TRBV10-3; clone size: few; J gene: TRBJ2-5; D gene: .; CDR3 length: 13; CDR3 DNA: TGTGCCATCAGTGAGGGGGAAGGAGAGACCCAGTACTTC; CDR3 protein: CAISEGEGETQYF
V gene: TRBV30; clone size: once; J gene: TRBJ2-7; D gene: .; CDR3 length: 13; CDR3 DNA: TGTGCCTGGAGGACCAGGGGCCTGGACGAGCAGTACTTC; CDR3 protein: CAWRTRGLDEQYF
V gene: TRBV5-1; clone size: .; J gene: TRBJ2-5; D gene: .; CDR3 length: 13; CDR3 DNA: TGCGCCAGCAGTAGGGCCCAGGGAGAGACCCAGTACTTC; CDR3 protein: CASSRAQGETQYF
V gene: TRBV15; clone size: .; J gene: TRBJ2-7; D gene: .; CDR3 length: 16; CDR3 DNA: TGTGCCACCAGCAGAGGAAGGACATCCGGGCGGGGCGAGCAGTACTTC; CDR3 protein: CATSRGRTSGRGEQYF
V gene: TRBV9; clone size: .; J gene: TRBJ2-3; D gene: TRBD2; CDR3 length: 16; CDR3 DNA: TGTGCCAGCAGCGTAGCGGCGGGGGGCGTCACAGATACGCAGTATTTT; CDR3 protein: CASSVAAGGVTDTQYF
V gene: TRBV7-9; clone size: few; J gene: TRBJ1-6; D gene: TRBD1; CDR3 length: 15; CDR3 DNA: TGTGCCAGCAGCGGCGGGACAGGGGGTAATTCACCCCTCCACTTT; CDR3 protein: CASSGGTGGNSPLHF
V gene: TRBV2; clone size: few; J gene: TRBJ1-2; D gene: .; CDR3 length: 13; CDR3 DNA: TGTGCCAGCAGTGACGGGCCAGACTATGGCTACACCTTC; CDR3 protein: CASSDGPDYGYTF
V gene: TRBV29-1; clone size: .; J gene: TRBJ1-2; D gene: .; CDR3 length: 12; CDR3 DNA: TGCAGCGTTGAAGATGGCTGGAAAGGCTACACCTTC; CDR3 protein: CSVEDGWKGYTF
V gene: TRBV27; clone size: .; J gene: TRBJ2-2; D gene: TRBD2; CDR3 length: 16; CDR3 DNA: TGTGCCAGCAGACGAGCGGGGGGACCTTTAAGCGGGGAGCTGTTTTTT; CDR3 protein: CASRRAGGPLSGELFF
V gene: TRBV5-1; clone size: once; J gene: TRBJ1-4; D gene: TRBD1; CDR3 length: 14; CDR3 DNA: TGCGCCAGCAGCTTGACAGGGGGTAATGAAAAACTGTTTTTT; CDR3 protein: CASSLTGGNEKLFF
V gene: TRBV6-5; clone size: .; J gene: TRBJ1-6; D gene: .; CDR3 length: 14; CDR3 DNA: TGTGCCAGCAGTTACGGGAGCGGGCATTCACCCCTCCACTTT; CDR3 protein: CASSYGSGHSPLHF
V gene: TRBV29-1; clone size: .; J gene: TRBJ2-1; D gene: TRBD2; CDR3 length: 16; CDR3 DNA: TGCAGCGTTGCTGTACTAGCGGGGGCCTACTACAATGAGCAGTTCTTC; CDR3 protein: CSVAVLAGAYYNEQFF
V gene: TRBV5-6; clone size: few; J gene: TRBJ2-7; D gene: .; CDR3 length: 12; CDR3 DNA: TGTGCCAGCAGCTTGGCCTCCTACGAGCAGTACTTC; CDR3 protein: CASSLASYEQYF
V gene: TRBV30; clone size: few; J gene: TRBJ2-1; D gene: .; CDR3 length: 13; CDR3 DNA: TGTGCCTGCTCGGGACATTCCTACAATGAGCAGTTCTTC; CDR3 protein: CACSGHSYNEQFF
V gene: TRBV29-1; clone size: few; J gene: TRBJ2-1; D gene: .; CDR3 length: 11; CDR3 DNA: TGCAGCGTTGAACTTCTCAATGAGCAGTTCTTC; CDR3 protein: CSVELLNEQFF
V gene: TRBV6-5; clone size: .; J gene: TRBJ1-1; D gene: TRBD1; CDR3 length: 14; CDR3 DNA: TGTGCCAGCAGCCGACAGGGGAGTGTCACTGAAGCTTTCTTT; CDR3 protein: CASSRQGSVTEAFF
V gene: TRBV27; clone size: .; J gene: TRBJ2-1; D gene: .; CDR3 length: 12; CDR3 DNA: TGTGCCAGCTCCCCGCCCGGGAACCGGCAGTTCTTC; CDR3 protein: CASSPPGNRQFF
V gene: TRBV30; clone size: few; J gene: TRBJ2-7; D gene: TRBD1; CDR3 length: 16; CDR3 DNA: TGTGCCTGGAGCCACCGGGACAGGGGACGGACCTACGAGCAGTACTTC; CDR3 protein: CAWSHRDRGRTYEQYF
V gene: TRBV14; clone size: .; J gene: TRBJ2-3; D gene: .; CDR3 length: 12; CDR3 DNA: TGTGCCAGCAGCCAACTGCCAGATACGCAGTATTTT; CDR3 protein: CASSQLPDTQYF
V gene: TRBV19; clone size: .; J gene: TRBJ1-5; D gene: .; CDR3 length: 14; CDR3 DNA: TGTGCCAGTAGTATCAGAGGGGGAAGGCAGCCCCAGCATTTT; CDR3 protein: CASSIRGGRQPQHF